This T cell receptor (beta chain) is from a study of OX40 agonist ivuxolimab in advanced cancers. Sampled blood was obtained at baseline, cycle 4 day 1, and cycle 7 day 1. Germline assignment: CDR1 MNHEY and CDR2 SVGAGI. Trimming removed 2 bases from V and 0 bases from J, with 11 bases in between. The length of the CDR3 is 16 residues. Method: immunoSEQ multiplex PCR; TCRdb's copy keeps in-frame clones and lacks some. The sample yields 42,000 or so clones, 82% seen once. The material was CD4+ or CD8+ T cells sorted from blood, obtained in a trial of the OX40 agonist ivuxolimab. The chain is built from TRBV6-5 and TRBJ1-3; a possible D gene is TRBD1 (5 bases). This receptor was obtained from an adult with an advanced solid tumor such as melanoma, head and neck, liver or kidney cancer. The CDR3 sequence: CASSYAGTLSGNTIYF. CDR3 bases: TGTGCCAGCAGTTACGCCGGGACCCTCTCTGGAAACACCATATATTTT.